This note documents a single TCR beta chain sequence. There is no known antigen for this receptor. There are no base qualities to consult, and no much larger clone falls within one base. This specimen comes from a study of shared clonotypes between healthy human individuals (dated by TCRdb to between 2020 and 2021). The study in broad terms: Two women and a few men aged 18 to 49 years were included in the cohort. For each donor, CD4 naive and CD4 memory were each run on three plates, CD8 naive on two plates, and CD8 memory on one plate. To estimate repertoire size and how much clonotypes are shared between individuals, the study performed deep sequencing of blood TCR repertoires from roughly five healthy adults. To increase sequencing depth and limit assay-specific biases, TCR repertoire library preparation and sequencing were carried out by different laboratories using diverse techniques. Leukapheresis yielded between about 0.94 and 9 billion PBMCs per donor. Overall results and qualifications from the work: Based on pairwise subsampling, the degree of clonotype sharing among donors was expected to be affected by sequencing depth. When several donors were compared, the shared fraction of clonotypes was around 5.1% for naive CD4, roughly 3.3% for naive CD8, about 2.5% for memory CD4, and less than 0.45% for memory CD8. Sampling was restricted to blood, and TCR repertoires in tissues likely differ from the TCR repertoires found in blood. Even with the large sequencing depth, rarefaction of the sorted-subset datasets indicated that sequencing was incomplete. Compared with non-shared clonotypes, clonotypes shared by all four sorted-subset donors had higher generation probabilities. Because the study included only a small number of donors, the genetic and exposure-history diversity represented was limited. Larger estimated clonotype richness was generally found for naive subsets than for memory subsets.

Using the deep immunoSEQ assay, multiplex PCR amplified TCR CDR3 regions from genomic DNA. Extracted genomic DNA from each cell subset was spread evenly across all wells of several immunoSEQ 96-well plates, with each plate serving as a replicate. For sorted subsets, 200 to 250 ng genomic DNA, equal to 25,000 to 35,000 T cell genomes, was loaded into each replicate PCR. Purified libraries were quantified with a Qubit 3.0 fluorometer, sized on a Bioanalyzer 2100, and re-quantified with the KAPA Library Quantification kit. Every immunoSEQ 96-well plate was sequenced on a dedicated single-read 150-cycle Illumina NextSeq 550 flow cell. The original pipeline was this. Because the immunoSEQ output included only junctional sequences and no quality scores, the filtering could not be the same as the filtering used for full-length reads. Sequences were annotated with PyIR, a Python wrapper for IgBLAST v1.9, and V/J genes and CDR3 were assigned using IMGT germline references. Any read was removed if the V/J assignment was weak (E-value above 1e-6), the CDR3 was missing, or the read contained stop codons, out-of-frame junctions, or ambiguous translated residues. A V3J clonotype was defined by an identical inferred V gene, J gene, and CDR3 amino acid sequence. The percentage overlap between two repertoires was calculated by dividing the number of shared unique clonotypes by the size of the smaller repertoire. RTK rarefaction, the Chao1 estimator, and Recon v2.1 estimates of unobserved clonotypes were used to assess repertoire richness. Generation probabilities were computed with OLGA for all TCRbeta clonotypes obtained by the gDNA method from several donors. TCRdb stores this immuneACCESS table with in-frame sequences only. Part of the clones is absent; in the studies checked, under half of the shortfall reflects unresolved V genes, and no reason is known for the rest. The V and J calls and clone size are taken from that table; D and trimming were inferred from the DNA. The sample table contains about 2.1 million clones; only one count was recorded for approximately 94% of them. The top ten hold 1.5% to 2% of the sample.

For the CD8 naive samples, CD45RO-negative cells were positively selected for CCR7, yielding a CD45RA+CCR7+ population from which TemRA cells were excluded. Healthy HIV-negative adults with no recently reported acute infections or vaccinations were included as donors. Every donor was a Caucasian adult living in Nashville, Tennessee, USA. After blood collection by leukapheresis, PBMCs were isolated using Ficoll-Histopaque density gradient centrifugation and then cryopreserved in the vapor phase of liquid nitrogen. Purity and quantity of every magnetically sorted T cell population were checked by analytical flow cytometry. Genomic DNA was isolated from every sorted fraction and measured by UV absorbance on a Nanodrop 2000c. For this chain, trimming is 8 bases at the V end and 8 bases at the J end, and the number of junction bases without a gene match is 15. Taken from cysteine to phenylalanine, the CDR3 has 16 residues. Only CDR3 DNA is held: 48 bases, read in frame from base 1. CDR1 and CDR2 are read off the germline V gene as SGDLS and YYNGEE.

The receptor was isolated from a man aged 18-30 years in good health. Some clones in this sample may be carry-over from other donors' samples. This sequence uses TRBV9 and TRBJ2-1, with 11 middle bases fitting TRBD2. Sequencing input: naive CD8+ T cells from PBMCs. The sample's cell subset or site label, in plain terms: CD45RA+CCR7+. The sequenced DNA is TGTGCCAGTGAGGGGACTAGCGGTCCGAGAGGCTATGAGCAGTTCTTC. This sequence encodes CASEGTSGPRGYEQFF.